This T cell receptor beta chain was identified in a study of shared T cell receptors in the human thymus. Data came from immunoSEQ multiplex PCR; TCRdb stores just in-frame clones and leaves some out. The table includes approximately 400,000 clones, approximately 95% detected once. There are 17 residues in the CDR3. Germline CDR1 is SGHRS and CDR2 is YFSETQ. V was shortened by 4 bases and J by 3 bases, with 23 bases between the two germline ends. Sequencing used thymocytes. The V call is TRBV5-1, the J call TRBJ2-7; D is possibly TRBD1 or TRBD2 (7 bases each). This clonotype was sampled from a human donor. In DNA form, the CDR3 reads TGCGCCAGCAGCCCGTTACCCCCGGGACAGCGGGACTACGAGCAGTACTTC. As protein: CASSPLPPGQRDYEQYF.